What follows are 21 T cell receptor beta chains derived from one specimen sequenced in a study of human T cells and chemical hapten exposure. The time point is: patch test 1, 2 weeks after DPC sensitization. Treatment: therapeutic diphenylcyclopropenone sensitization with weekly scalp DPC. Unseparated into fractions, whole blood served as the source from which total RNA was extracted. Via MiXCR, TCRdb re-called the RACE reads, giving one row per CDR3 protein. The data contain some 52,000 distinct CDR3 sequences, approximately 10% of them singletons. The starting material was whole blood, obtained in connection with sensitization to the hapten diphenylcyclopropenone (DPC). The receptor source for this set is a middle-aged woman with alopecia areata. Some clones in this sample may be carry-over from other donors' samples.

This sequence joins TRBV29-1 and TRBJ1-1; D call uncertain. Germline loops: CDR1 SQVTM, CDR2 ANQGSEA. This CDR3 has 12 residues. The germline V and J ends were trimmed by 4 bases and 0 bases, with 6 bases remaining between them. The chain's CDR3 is CSVVHLNTEAFF. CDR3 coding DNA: TGCAGCGTTGTTCATTTGAACACTGAAGCTTTCTTT.

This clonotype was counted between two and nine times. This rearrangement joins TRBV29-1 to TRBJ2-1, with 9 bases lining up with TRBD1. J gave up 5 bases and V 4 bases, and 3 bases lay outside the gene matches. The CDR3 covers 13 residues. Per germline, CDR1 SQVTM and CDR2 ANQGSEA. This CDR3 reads CSVVRDRDNEQFF. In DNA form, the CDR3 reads TGCAGCGTTGTACGGGACAGGGACAATGAGCAGTTCTTC.

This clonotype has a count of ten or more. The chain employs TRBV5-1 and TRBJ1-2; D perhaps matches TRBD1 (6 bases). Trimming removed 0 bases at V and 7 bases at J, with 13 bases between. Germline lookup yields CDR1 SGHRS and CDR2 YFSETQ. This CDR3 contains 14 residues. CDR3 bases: TGCGCCAGCAGCTTGGAACCAGGGGCGGCTGGCTACACCTTC. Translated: CASSLEPGAAGYTF.

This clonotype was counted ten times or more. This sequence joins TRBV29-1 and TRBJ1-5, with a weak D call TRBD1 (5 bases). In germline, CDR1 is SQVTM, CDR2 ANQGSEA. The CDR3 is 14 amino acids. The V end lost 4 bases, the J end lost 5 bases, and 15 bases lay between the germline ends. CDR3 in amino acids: CSVGMQGSDQPQHF. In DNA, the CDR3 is TGCAGCGTTGGAATGCAGGGATCGGATCAGCCCCAGCATTTT.

This chain's CDR3 is CSAKLGDVGQFF. The CDR3 DNA reads TGCAGTGCAAAGTTGGGGGACGTGGGGCAGTTCTTC. The chain couples TRBV20-1 to TRBJ2-1; D tentatively reads TRBD1 or TRBD2 (5 bases each). Trimming took off 6 bases at V and 12 bases at J, with 18 bases between the two ends. The CDR3 loop spans 12 amino acids. The germline CDR1 and CDR2 sequences are DFQATT and SNEGSKA (reference sequence).

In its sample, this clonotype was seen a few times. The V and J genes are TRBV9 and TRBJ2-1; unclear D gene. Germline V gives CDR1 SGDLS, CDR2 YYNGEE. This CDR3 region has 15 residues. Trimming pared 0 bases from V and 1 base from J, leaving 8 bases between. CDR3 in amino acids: CASSVDLGSYNEQFF. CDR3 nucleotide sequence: TGTGCCAGCAGCGTAGACCTGGGGTCCTACAATGAGCAGTTCTTC.

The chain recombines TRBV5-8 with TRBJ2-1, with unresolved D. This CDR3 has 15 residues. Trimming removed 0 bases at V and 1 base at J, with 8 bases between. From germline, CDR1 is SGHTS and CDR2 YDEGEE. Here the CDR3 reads CASSLGQESYNEQFF. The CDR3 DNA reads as TGTGCCAGCAGCTTGGGACAAGAGTCCTACAATGAGCAGTTCTTC.

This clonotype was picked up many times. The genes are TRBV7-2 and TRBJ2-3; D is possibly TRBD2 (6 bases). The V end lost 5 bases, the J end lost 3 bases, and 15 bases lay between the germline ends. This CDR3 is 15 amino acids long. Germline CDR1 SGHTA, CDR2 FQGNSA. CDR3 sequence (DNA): TGTGCCAGCAGCCCGAGCGGGCCAGGGACAGATACGCAGTATTTT. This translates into CASSPSGPGTDTQYF.

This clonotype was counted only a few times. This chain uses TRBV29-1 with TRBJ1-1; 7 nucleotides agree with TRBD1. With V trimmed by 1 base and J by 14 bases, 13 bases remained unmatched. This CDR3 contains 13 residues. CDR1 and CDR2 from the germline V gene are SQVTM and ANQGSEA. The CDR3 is CSVEVARGFLPFF. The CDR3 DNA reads TGCAGCGTTGAAGTGGCCAGGGGGTTCCTTCCCTTCTTT.

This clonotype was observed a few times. The chain's CDR3 is CASSGYNEQFF. The CDR3 nucleotides are TGTGCCAGCAGTGGCTACAATGAGCAGTTCTTC. J is TRBJ2-1 and V is TRBV2; no clear D. Trimming took 4 bases from V and 3 from J, leaving 1 base between them. This CDR3 has 11 residues. Looked up from germline, CDR1 is SNHLY and CDR2 is FYNNEI.

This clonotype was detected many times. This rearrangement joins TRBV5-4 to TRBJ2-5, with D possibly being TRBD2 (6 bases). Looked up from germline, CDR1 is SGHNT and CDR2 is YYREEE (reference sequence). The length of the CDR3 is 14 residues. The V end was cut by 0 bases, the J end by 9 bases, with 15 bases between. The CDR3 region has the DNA TGTGCCAGCAGCTTGGCCTCCCTCGGGGAGGCCCAGTACTTC. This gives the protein CASSLASLGEAQYF.

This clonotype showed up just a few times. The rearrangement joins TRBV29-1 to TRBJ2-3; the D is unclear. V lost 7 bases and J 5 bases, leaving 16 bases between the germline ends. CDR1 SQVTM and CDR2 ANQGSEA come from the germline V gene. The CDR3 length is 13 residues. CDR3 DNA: TGCAGCGCCTCCCCCCGTTTGCAAGATACGCAGTATTTT. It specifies CSASPRLQDTQYF.

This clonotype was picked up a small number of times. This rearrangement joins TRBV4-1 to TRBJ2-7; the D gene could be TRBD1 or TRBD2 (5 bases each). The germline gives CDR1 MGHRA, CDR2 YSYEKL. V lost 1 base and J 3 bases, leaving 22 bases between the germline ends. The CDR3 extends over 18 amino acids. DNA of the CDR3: TGCGCCAGCAGCCAAGCTCAGAGATCTCGAGAGGGGCGCTACGAGCAGTACTTC. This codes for CASSQAQRSREGRYEQYF.

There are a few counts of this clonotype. This CDR3 is CAWSVLSDEQYF. In nucleotides, the CDR3 is TGTGCCTGGAGTGTATTAAGCGACGAGCAGTACTTC. The chain couples TRBV30 to TRBJ2-7, with D hard to call. Germline loops: CDR1 GTSNPN, CDR2 SVGIG (reference sequence). CDR3 length: 12 amino acids. Trimming removed 0 bases at V and 5 bases at J, with 8 bases between.

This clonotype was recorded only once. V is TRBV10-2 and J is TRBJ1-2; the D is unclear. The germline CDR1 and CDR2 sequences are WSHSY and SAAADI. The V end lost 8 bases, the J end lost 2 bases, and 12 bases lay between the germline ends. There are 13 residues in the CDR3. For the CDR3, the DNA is TGCGCCAGCGGGCGGGGAGCGAACTATGGCTACACCTTC. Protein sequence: CASGRGANYGYTF.

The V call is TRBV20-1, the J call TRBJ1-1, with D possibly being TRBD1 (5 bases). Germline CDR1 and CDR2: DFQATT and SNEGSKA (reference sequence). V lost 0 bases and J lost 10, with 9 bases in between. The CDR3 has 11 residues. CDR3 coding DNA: TGCAGTGCTAGAGAAAGGGGAGTAGCTTTCTTT. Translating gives CSARERGVAFF.

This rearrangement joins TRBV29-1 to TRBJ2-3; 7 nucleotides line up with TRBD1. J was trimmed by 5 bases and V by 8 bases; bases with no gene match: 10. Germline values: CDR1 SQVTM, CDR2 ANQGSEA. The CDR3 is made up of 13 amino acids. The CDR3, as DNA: TGCAGCTTTTTGACAGGGTTAATAGATACGCAGTATTTT. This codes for CSFLTGLIDTQYF.

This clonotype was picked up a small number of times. In DNA form, the CDR3 reads TGTGCCAGCAGCTTGTCGGGGGACAGTCTCTATGGCTACACCTTC. Translating gives CASSLSGDSLYGYTF. This rearrangement joins TRBV5-5 to TRBJ1-2; TRBD1 aligns across 7 bases. Germline trimming cut 1 base from V and 4 bases from J; bases unmatched to any gene: 7. Germline CDR1 and CDR2: SGHKS and YYEKEE (reference sequence). This CDR3 region has 15 residues.

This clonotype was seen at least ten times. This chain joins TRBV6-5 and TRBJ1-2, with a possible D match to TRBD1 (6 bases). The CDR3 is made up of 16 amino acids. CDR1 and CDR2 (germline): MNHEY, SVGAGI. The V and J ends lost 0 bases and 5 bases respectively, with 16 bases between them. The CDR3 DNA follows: TGTGCCAGCAGTTACTCGACCGGGGGGGCAGGGTATGGCTACACCTTC. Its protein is CASSYSTGGAGYGYTF.

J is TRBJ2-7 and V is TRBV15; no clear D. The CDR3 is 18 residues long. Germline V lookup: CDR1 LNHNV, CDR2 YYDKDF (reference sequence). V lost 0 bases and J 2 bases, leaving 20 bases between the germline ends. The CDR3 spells CATSREPHGLSGAYEQYF. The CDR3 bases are TGTGCCACCAGCAGAGAACCCCATGGGCTCTCCGGCGCCTACGAGCAGTACTTC.

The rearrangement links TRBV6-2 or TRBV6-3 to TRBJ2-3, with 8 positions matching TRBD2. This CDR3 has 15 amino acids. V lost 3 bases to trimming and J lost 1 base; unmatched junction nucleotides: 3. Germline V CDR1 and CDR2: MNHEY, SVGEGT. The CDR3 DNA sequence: TGTGCCAGCAGTTATCCAGCGGGGGGCACAGATACGCAGTATTTT. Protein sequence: CASSYPAGGTDTQYF.